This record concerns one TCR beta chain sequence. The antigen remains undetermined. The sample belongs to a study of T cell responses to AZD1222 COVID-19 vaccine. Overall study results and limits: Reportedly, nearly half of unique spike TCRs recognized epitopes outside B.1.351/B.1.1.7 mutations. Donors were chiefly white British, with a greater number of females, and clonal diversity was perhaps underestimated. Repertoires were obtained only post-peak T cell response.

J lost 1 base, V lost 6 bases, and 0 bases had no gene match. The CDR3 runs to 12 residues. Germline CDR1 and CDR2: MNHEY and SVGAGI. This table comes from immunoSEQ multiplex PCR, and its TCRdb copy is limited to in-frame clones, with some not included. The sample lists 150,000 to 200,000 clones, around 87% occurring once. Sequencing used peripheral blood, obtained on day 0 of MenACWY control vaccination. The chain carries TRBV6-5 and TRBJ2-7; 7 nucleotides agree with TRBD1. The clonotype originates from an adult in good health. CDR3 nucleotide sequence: TGTGCCAGCAGGACAGGGTCCTACGAGCAGTACTTC. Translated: CASRTGSYEQYF.